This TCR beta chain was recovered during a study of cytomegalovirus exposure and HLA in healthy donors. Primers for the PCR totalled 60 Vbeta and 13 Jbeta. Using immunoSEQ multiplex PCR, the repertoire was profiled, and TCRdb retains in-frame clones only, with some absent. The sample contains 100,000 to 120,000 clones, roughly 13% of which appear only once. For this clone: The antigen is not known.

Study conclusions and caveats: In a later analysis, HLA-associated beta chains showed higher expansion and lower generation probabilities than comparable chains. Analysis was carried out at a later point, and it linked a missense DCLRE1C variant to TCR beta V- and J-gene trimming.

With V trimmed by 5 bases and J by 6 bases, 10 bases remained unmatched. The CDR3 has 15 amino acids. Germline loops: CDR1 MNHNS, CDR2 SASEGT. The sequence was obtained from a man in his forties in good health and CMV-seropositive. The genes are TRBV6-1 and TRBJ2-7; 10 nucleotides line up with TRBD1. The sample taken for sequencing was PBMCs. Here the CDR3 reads CASSPPGQGVSEQYF. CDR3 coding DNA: TGTGCCAGCAGTCCCCCTGGACAGGGGGTAAGCGAGCAGTACTTC.